The entry below gives a single T cell receptor (beta chain) sequence along with its context. The target antigen is unknown. In the original analysis: Junction-only immunoSEQ data arrived without quality scores, meaning filtering differed. Assay used: immunoSEQ multiplex PCR; TCRdb lists only in-frame clones, some missing. V and J calls and clone size are as listed in that table; D and trimming were resolved from the DNA. The sample consists of some 1.4 million clones, around 95% of them appearing once. This CDR3 comprises 15 residues. This sample was included in a study of shared clonotypes between healthy human individuals. Regarding the study as a whole: In this cohort, only blood was sampled, and tissue repertoires likely differ.

This clonotype originated in a man under 40 in good health. This chain joins TRBV21-1 and TRBJ2-1; TRBD2, the D gene given by the table, was not confirmed from the DNA. TRBV21-1 is a listed pseudogene. The sample consisted of naive CD4+ T cells sorted from blood. Subset: CD45RA+ positively selected. DNA of the CDR3: TGTGCCAGCAGCCAAGTTCATACAGACTACAATGAACAGTTCTTC. Translation: CASSQVHTDYNEQFF.